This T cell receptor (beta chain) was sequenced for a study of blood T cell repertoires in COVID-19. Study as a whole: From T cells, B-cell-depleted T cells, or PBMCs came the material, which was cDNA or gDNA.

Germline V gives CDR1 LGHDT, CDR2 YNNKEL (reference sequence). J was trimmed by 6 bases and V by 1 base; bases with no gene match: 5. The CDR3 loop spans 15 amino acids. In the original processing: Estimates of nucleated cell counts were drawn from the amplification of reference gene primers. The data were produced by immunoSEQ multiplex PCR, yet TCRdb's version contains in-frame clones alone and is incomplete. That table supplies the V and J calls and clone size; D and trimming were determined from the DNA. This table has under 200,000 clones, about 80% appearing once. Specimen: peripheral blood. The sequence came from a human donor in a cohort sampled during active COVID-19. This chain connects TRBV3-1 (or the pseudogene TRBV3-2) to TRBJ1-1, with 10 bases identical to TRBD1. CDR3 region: CASSQVRDRGSEAFF. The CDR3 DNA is TGTGCCAGCAGCCAAGTGAGGGACAGGGGATCTGAAGCTTTCTTT.